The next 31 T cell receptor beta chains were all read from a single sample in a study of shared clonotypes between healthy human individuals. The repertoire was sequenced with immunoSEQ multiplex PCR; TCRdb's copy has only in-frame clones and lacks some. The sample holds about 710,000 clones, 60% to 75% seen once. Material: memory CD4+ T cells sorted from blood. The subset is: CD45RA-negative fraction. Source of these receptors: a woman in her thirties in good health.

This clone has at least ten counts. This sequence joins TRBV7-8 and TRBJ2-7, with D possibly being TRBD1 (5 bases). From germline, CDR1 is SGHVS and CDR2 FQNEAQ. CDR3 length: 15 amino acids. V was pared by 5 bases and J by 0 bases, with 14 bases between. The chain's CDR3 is CASSPRGPYSYEQYF. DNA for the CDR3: TGTGCCAGCAGCCCAAGGGGTCCCTACTCCTACGAGCAGTACTTC.

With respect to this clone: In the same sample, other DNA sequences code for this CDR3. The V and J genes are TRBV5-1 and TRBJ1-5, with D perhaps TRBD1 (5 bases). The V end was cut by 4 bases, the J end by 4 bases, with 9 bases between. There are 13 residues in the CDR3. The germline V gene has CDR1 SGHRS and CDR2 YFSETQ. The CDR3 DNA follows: TGCGCCAGCAGCGAGGGGCCTAATCAGCCCCAGCATTTT. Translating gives CASSEGPNQPQHF. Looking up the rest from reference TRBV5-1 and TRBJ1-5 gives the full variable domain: KAGVTQTPRYLIKTRGQQVTLSCSPISGHRSVSWYQQTPGQGLQFLFEYFSETQRNKGNFPGRFSGRQFSNSRSEMNVSTLELGDSALYLCASSEGPNQPQHFGDGTRLSIL.

The DNA of the CDR3 is TGTGCCACCAGCATTGGCAGGGTAGGAACGATCTCCTACAATGAGCAGTTCTTC. It specifies CATSIGRVGTISYNEQFF. This chain uses TRBV15 with TRBJ2-1, with D tentatively TRBD1 (5 bases). The V gene lost 4 bases and the J gene lost 0 bases, with 19 bases spanning the gap. The V gene's germline CDR1 is LNHNV and CDR2 YYDKDF (reference sequence). The CDR3 consists of 18 residues.

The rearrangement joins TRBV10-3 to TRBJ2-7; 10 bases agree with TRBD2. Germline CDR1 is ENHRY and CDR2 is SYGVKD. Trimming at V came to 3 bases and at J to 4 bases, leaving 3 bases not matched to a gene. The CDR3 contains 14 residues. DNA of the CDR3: TGTGCCATCAGTGACGCTAGCGGGAGATACGAGCAGTACTTC. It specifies CAISDASGRYEQYF.

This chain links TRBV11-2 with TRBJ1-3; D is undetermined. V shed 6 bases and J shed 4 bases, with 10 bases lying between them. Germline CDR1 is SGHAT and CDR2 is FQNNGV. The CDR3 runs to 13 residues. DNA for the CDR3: TGTGCCAGCAGTTCAAGTTGGGGAAACACCATATATTTT. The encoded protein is CASSSSWGNTIYF.

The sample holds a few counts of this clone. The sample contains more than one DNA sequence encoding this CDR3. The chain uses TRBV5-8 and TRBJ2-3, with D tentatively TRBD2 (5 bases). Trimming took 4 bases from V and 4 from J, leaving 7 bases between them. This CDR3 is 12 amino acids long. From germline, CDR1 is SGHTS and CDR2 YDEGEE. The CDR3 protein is CASSRRADTQYF. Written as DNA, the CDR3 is TGTGCCAGCAGCAGGCGGGCAGATACGCAGTATTTT.

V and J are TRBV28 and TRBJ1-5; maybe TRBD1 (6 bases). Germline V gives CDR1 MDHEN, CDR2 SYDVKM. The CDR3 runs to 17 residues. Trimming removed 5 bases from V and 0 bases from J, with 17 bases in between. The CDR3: CASSLDRWGYSNQPQHF. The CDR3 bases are TGTGCCAGCAGTCTAGACAGGTGGGGGTATAGCAATCAGCCCCAGCATTTT.

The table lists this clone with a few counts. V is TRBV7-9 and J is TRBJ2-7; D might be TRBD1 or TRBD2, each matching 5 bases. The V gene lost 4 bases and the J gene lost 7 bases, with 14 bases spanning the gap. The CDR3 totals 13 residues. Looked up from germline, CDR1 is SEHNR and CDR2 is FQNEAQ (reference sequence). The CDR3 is CASSSGQLGEQYF. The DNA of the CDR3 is TGTGCCAGCAGCTCAGGGCAACTAGGTGAGCAGTACTTC.

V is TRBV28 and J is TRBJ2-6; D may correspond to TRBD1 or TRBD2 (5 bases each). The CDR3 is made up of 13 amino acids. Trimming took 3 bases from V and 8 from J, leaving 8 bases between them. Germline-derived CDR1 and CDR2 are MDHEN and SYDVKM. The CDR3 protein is CASSFGGPNVLTF. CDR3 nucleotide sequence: TGTGCCAGCAGTTTTGGGGGTCCCAACGTCCTGACTTTC.

CDR3 residues: CASSLRGQGNQPQHF. CDR3 in DNA: TGTGCCAGCAGCTTGCGTGGGCAGGGCAATCAGCCCCAGCATTTT. This chain uses TRBV13 with TRBJ1-5; D uncertain. V lost 3 bases and J lost 2, with 11 bases in between. The germline V gene has CDR1 PRHDT and CDR2 FYEKMQ (reference sequence). The CDR3 has 15 amino acids.

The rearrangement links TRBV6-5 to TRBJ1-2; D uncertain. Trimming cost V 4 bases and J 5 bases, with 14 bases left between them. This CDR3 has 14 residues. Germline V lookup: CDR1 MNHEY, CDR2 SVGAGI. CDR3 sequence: CASSSDSLKYGYTF. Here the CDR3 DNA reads TGTGCCAGCAGTTCTGACTCCCTAAAGTATGGCTACACCTTC.

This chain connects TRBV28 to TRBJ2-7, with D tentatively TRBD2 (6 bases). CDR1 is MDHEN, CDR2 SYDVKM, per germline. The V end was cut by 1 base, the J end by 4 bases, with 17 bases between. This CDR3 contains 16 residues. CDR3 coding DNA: TGTGCCAGCAGTTTATCTGCTCTGGCGGGGAGATACGAGCAGTACTTC. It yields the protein CASSLSALAGRYEQYF.

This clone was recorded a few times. CDR3 region: CASSLVYHTDTQYF. DNA for the CDR3: TGTGCCAGCAGCTTAGTCTACCACACAGATACGCAGTATTTT. The gene calls are TRBV7-2 and TRBJ2-3; no firm D call. Germline CDR1 SGHTA, CDR2 FQGNSA. V was clipped by 1 base and J by 2 bases, with 7 bases between them. The CDR3 spans 14 residues. Variable domain in full (rest from reference TRBV7-2 and TRBJ2-3): GAGVSQSPSNKVTEKGKDVELRCDPISGHTALYWYRQSLGQGLEFLIYFQGNSAPDKSGLPSDRFSAERTGGSVSTLTIQRTQQEDSAVYLCASSLVYHTDTQYFGPGTRLTVL.

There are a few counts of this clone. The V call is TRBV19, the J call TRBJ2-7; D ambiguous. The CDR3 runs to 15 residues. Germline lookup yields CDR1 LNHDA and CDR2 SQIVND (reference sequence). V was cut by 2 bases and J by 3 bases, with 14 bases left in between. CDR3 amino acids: CASSIFSSNLYEQYF. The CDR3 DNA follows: TGTGCCAGTAGTATATTTTCCAGTAACCTCTACGAGCAGTACTTC.

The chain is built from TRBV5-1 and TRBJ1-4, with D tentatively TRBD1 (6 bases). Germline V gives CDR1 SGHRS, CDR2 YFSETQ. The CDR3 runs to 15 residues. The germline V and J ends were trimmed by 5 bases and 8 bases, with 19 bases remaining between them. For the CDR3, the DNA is TGCGCCAGCAGAACGTACAGGGCAAGAGGAGAAAAACTGTTTTTT. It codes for CASRTYRARGEKLFF.

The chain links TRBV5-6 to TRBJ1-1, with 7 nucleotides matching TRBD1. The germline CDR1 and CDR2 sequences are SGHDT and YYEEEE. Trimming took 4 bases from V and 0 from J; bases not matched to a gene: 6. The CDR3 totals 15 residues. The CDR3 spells CASSLYRGMNTEAFF. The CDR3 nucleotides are TGTGCCAGCAGCCTGTACAGGGGTATGAACACTGAAGCTTTCTTT.

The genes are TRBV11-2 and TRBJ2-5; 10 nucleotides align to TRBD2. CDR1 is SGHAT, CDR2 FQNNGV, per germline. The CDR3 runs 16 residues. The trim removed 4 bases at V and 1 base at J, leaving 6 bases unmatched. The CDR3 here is CASSSRTSGAQETQYF. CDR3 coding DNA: TGTGCCAGCAGCTCACGGACTAGCGGAGCCCAAGAGACCCAGTACTTC. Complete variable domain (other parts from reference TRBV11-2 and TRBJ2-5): EAGVAQSPRYKIIEKRQSVAFWCNPISGHATLYWYQQILGQGPKLLIQFQNNGVVDDSQLPKDRFSAERLKGVDSTLKIQPAKLEDSAVYLCASSSRTSGAQETQYFGPGTRLLVL.

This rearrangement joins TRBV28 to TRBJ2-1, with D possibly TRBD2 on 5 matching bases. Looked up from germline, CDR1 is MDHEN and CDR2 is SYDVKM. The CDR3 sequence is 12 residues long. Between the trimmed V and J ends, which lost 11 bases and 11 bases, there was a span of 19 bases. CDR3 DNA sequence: TGTGCCCCCTACGAAGACGCCGGGAAGCAGTTCTTC. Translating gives CAPYEDAGKQFF.

The CDR3 nucleotides read TGTGCCAGCTCACGGGACAGGGAAAAGAACACTGAAGCTTTCTTT. Protein product: CASSRDREKNTEAFF. V and J are TRBV18 and TRBJ1-1; 9 bases fit TRBD1. Germline V gives CDR1 KGHSH, CDR2 LQKENI. This CDR3 contains 15 residues. V lost 4 bases to trimming and J lost 1 base; unmatched junction nucleotides: 4.

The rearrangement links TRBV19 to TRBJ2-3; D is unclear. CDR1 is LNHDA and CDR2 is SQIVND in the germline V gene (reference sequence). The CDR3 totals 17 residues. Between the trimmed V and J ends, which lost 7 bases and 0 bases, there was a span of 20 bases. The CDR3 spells CASTVVLGYHSTDTQYF. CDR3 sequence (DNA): TGTGCCAGTACGGTGGTTTTGGGGTACCATAGCACAGATACGCAGTATTTT.

The DNA for the CDR3 is TGTGCCAGCAGCGTAAGGGACAGGGAGTACAATGAGCAGTTCTTC. The encoded protein is CASSVRDREYNEQFF. J is TRBJ2-1 and V is TRBV9; 9 nucleotides align to TRBD1. The CDR3 runs to 15 residues. Per the germline V gene, CDR1 is SGDLS and CDR2 is YYNGEE. Germline trimming cut 1 base from V and 4 bases from J; bases unmatched to any gene: 3.

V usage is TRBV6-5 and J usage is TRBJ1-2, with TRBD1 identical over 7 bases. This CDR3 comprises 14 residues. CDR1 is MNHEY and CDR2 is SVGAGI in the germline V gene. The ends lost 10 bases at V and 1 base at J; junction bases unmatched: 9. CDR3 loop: CATKNAGGNYGYTF. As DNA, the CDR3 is TGTGCCACAAAAAACGCAGGGGGTAACTATGGCTACACCTTC.

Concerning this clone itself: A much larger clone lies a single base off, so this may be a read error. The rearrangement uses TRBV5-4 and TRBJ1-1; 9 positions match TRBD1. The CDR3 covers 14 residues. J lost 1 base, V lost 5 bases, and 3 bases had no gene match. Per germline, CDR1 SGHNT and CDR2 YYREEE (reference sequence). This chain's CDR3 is CASRRTGANTEAFF. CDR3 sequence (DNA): TGTGCCAGCAGGCGGACAGGGGCGAACACTGAAGCTTTCTTT.

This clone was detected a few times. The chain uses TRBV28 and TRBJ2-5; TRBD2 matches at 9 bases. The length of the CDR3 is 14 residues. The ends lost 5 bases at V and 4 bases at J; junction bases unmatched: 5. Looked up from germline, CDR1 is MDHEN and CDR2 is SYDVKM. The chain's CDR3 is CASSTQLAGETQYF. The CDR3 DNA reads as TGTGCCAGCAGTACCCAACTAGCGGGAGAGACCCAGTACTTC.

CDR3 nucleotide sequence: TGTGCCAGCAGCTTCGGACTAGCGGTCCTGGAGACCCAGTACTTC. Translated: CASSFGLAVLETQYF. The chain has TRBV11-2 and TRBJ2-5, with 10 bases matching TRBD2. Per the germline V gene, CDR1 is SGHAT and CDR2 is FQNNGV. The CDR3 has 15 residues. The V and J ends lost 3 bases and 5 bases, in that order; junction bases with no gene match: 6.

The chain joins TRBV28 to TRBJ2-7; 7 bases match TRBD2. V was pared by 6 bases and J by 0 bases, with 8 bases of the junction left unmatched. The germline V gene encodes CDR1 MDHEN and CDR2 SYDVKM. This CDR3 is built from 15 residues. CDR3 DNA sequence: TGTGCCAGCAGAGCCGGAAGCGGGAACTCCTACGAGCAGTACTTC. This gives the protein CASRAGSGNSYEQYF. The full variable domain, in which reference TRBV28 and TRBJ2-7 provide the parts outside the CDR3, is DVKVTQSSRYLVKRTGEKVFLECVQDMDHENMFWYRQDPGLGLRLIYFSYDVKMKEKGDIPEGYSVSREKKERFSLILESASTNQTSMYLCASRAGSGNSYEQYFGPGTRLTVT.

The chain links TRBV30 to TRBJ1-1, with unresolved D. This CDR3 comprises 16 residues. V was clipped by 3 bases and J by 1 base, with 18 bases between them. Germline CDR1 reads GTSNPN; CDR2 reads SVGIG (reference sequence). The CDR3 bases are TGTGCCTGGAGCCAGATGTTTATACGGGCGAACACTGAAGCTTTCTTT. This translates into CAWSQMFIRANTEAFF.

CDR3 sequence reads: CASSQSGTSGMSDTQYF. The CDR3, as DNA: TGTGCCAGCAGCCAATCCGGGACTAGCGGGATGTCAGATACGCAGTATTTT. This chain uses TRBV14 with TRBJ2-3; the match to TRBD2 covers 13 bases. The germline gives CDR1 SGHDN, CDR2 FVKESK. V dropped 2 bases and J dropped 4; count of bases not matched to a gene: 6. This CDR3 region has 17 residues.

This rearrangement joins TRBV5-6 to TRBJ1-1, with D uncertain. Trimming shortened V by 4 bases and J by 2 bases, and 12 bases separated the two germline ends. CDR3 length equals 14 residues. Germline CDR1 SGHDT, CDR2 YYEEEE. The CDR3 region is CASSPFARNTEAFF. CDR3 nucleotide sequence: TGTGCCAGCAGCCCCTTTGCACGAAACACTGAAGCTTTCTTT.

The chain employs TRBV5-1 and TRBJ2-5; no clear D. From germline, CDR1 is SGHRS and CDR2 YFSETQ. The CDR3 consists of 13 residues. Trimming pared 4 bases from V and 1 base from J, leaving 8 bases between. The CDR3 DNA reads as TGCGCCAGCAGCGGAAGCCCCCAAGAGACCCAGTACTTC. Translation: CASSGSPQETQYF.

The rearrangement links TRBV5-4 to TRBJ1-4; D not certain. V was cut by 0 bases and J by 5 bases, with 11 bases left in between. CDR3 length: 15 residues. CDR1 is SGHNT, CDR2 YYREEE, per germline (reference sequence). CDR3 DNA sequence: TGTGCCAGCAGCTTGGGACCCACTGAGAATGAAAAACTGTTTTTT. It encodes CASSLGPTENEKLFF.